This TCR beta chain appears in the sequencing data of a study of CD8+ T cells in alopecia areata. At the level of the study: Treated patients swallowed 5 to 10 mg of oral tofacitinib twice daily. A 6-month period off drug followed tofacitinib, which lasted 6 to 18 months.

Treatment meaning: oral pan-JAK inhibitor, 5-10 mg twice daily. Study results and caveats: Under tofacitinib, numerous expanded lesional clonotypes remained detectable in scalp and blood. Elevated clonality characterized lesional scalp relative to normal scalp, particularly in alopecia totalis/universalis.

This clone showed up just once. Its antigen is still unknown. Reverse transcribed after extraction, RNA yielded cDNA as the sequencing template. Measured with immunoSEQ multiplex PCR; TCRdb has only the in-frame clones, and not every one. Of about 190,000 clones listed, over 60% are singletons. CDR1 and CDR2 (germline): KGHSH, LQKENI. V dropped 2 bases and J dropped 5 bases, with 13 bases sitting between them. This CDR3 is 15 amino acids long. The chain carries TRBV18 and TRBJ1-5; D ambiguous. The source of this sequence is a human donor with alopecia areata. The starting material was CD4+ T cells sorted from blood, obtained at week 4, from a patient treated with tofacitinib. CDR3 residues: CASSPKPDGYQPQHF. As DNA, the CDR3 is TGTGCCAGCTCACCAAAGCCCGACGGGTATCAGCCCCAGCATTTT.